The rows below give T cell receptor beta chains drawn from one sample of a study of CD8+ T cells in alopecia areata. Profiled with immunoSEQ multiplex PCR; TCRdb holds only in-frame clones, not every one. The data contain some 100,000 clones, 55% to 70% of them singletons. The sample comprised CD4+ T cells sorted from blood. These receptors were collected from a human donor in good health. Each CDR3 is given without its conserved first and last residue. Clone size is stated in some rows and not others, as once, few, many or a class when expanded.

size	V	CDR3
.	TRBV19	ASSEGSNQPQH
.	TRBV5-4	ASSAGSDRVGTEAF
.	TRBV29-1	SVETGETQY
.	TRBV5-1	ASSYGQGGGTDTQY
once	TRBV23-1	ASSQSGNRTYEQY
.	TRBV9	ASSVGGTGELF
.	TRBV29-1	SVAPDRVNIQY
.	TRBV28	AIKPSGTGNTGELF
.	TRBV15	ATSRVKGLWDTDTQY
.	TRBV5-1	ASSYPDGLGGYT
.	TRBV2	ASSFVGTEAF
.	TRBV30	AWSVSGTGGNQPQH
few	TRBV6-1	ASSPPGLVTDTQY
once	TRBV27	ASSLREGDEAF
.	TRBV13	ASSPARSERETQY
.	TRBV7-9	ASSLLDSPLH
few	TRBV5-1	ASSPGTGNTEAF
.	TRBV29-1	SVSPGGYTGELF
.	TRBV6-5	ASSYAGLNTEAF
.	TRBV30	AWSVRQGIGYGYT
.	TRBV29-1	SVERSNGYGYT
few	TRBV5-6	ASSSGTRGGELF
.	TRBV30	AFGGPPGGEQY
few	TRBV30	AWSVFGQFGFLYGYT
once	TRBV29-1	SVRTGPRTGELF
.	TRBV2	ASSEIQGRDGYT
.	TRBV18	ASSPGRTGSTDTQY
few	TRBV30	AWTSGVYGYT
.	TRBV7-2	ASSLSGGGPDTQY
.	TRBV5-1	ASSSQPGNTIY
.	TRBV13	ASSPRGGRTDTQY
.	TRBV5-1	ASSLAGETQY
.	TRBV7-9	ASSAGLYGYT
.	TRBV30	AWDSFGVTGEAF
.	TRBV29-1	SVSRDRGRGTEAF
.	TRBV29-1	SVTSGSGANVLT